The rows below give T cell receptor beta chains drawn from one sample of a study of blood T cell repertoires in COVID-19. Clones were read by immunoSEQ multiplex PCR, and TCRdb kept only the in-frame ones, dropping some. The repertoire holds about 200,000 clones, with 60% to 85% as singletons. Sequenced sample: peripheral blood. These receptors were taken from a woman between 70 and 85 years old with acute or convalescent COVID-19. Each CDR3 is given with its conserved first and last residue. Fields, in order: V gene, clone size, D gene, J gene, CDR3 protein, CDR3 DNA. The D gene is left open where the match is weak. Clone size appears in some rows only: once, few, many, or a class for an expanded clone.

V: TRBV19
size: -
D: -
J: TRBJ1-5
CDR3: CASSTPSGTPIYSNQPQHF
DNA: TGTGCCAGTAGTACCCCCTCCGGGACACCCATTTATAGCAATCAGCCCCAGCATTTT

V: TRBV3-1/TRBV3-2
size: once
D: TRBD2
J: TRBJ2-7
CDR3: CASSQGFSGREYEQYF
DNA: TGTGCCAGCAGCCAGGGCTTTAGCGGGAGGGAATACGAGCAGTACTTC

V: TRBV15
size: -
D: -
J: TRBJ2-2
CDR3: CATTGASGASGELFF
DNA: TGTGCCACCACTGGGGCGAGTGGGGCCTCCGGGGAGCTGTTTTTT

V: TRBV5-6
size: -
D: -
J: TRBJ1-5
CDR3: CASSLGLSQPQHF
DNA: TGTGCCAGCAGCTTGGGACTGAGTCAGCCCCAGCATTTT

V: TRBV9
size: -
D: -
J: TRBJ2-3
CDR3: CASSVEPDTQYF
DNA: TGTGCCAGCAGCGTAGAGCCAGATACGCAGTATTTT

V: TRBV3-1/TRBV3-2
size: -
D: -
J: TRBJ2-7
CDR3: CASSPSEREQYF
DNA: TGTGCCAGCAGCCCCTCCGAGCGCGAGCAGTACTTC

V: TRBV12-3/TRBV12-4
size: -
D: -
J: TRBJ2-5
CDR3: CASSLGSSETQYF
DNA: TGTGCCAGCAGTTTAGGCAGTTCAGAGACCCAGTACTTC

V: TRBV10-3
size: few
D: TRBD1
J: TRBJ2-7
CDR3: CAISPTGNGEQYF
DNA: TGTGCCATCAGTCCGACAGGGAACGGGGAGCAGTACTTC

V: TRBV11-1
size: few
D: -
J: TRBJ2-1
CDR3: CASSFGPGSNEQFF
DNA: -

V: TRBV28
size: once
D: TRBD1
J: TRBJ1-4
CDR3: CASTKIQGAGEKLFF
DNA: TGTGCCAGCACCAAGATACAGGGGGCGGGAGAAAAACTGTTTTTT

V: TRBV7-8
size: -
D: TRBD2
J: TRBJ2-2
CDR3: CASSGRTSGNTGELFF
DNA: TGTGCCAGCAGCGGCCGGACTAGCGGTAACACCGGGGAGCTGTTTTTT

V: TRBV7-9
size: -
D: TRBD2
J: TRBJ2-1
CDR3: CASSLYSGGKNEQFF
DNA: TGTGCCAGCAGCTTATATAGCGGGGGTAAAAATGAGCAGTTCTTC

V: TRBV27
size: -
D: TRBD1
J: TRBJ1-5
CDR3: CASSPGQGPQHF
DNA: TGTGCCAGCAGTCCTGGACAGGGTCCCCAGCATTTT

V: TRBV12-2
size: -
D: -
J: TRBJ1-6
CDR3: CASRLEGKGTYNSPLHF
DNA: TGTGCAAGTCGCTTAGAGGGAAAGGGGACCTATAATTCACCCCTCCACTTT

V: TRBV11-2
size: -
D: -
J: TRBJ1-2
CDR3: CASSLDGRGVGYTF
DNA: TGTGCCAGCAGCTTAGACGGGAGAGGAGTTGGCTACACCTTC

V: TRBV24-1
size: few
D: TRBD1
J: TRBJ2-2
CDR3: CATRETGGSGELFF
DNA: TGTGCCACCAGGGAAACAGGGGGAAGCGGGGAGCTGTTTTTT

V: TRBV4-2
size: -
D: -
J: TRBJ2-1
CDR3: CASSQAAGRNEQFF
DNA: TGTGCCAGCAGCCAAGCGGCAGGAAGGAATGAGCAGTTCTTC

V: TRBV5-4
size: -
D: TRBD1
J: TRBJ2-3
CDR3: CASSSQGASDTQYF
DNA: TGTGCCAGCAGCTCACAGGGGGCTTCAGATACGCAGTATTTT

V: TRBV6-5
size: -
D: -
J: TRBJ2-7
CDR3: CASRYGETGTYEQYF
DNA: TGTGCCAGCAGGTACGGAGAAACAGGTACCTACGAGCAGTACTTC

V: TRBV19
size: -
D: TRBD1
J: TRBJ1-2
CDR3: CASSSSDRPNYGYTF
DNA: TGTGCCAGTAGTTCTTCGGACAGGCCGAACTATGGCTACACCTTC

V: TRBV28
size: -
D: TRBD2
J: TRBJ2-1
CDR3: CASSKTIGLDDNEQFF
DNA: TGTGCCAGCAGCAAAACCATCGGACTAGACGACAATGAGCAGTTCTTC

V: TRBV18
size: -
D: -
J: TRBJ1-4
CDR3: CASSPRVPSTNEKLFF
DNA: TGTGCCAGCTCACCGCGGGTCCCCTCAACTAATGAAAAACTGTTTTTT

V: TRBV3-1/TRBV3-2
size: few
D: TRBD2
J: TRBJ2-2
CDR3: CASSRTSGGKYAGELFF
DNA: TGTGCCAGCAGCCGGACTAGCGGGGGTAAATACGCCGGGGAGCTGTTTTTT

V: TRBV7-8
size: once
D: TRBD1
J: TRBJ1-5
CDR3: CASSPGQGVNQPQHF
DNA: TGTGCCAGCAGCCCAGGACAGGGAGTCAATCAGCCCCAGCATTTT

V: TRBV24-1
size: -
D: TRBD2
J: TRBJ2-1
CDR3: CATSDPRLAGDNEQFF
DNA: TGTGCCACCAGTGATCCCAGACTAGCGGGAGACAATGAGCAGTTCTTC

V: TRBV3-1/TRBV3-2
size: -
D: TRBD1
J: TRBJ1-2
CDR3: CASSQGQAGGYTF
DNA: TGTGCCAGCAGCCAGGGACAGGCGGGGGGCTACACCTTC

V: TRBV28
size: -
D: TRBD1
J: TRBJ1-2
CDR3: CASGQEGGYTF
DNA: TGTGCCAGTGGACAGGAGGGTGGCTACACCTTC

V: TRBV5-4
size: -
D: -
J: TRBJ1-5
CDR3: CASSLAGANQPQHF
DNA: TGTGCCAGCAGCTTGGCAGGGGCTAATCAGCCCCAGCATTTT

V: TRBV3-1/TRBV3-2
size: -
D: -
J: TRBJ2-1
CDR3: CASSSAGRDSYNEQFF
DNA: TGTGCCAGCAGCTCCGCCGGGCGGGACTCCTACAATGAGCAGTTCTTC

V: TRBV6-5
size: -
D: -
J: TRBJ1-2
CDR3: CASSPARDYGYTF
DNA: TGTGCCAGCAGCCCAGCGAGGGACTATGGCTACACCTTC

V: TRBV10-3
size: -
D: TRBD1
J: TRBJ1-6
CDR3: CAISETRDRVSPLHF
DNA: TGTGCCATCAGTGAGACCCGGGACAGGGTATCACCCCTCCACTTT

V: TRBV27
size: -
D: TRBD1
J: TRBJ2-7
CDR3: CASSQWTGSYEQYF
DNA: TGTGCCAGCAGTCAATGGACAGGGTCCTACGAGCAGTACTTC

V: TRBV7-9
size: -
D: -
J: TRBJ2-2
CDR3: CASSVGLTTGELFF
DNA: TGTGCCAGCAGCGTGGGACTTACCACCGGGGAGCTGTTTTTT

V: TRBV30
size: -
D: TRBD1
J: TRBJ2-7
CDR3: CAWRAGTGGSYEQYF
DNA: TGTGCCTGGAGGGCCGGGACAGGGGGTTCCTACGAGCAGTACTTC

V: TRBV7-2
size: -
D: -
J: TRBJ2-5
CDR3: CASSFSRLQETQYF
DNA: TGTGCCAGCAGCTTCTCGAGGCTTCAAGAGACCCAGTACTTC

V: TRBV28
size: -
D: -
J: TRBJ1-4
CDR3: CASSLLRGLREKLFF
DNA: TGTGCCAGCAGTTTACTGCGAGGCCTGAGGGAAAAACTGTTTTTT

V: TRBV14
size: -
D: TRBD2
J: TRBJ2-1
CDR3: CASSQDRGSGRRYNEQFF
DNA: TGTGCCAGCAGCCAAGATCGGGGCAGCGGGAGACGCTACAATGAGCAGTTCTTC

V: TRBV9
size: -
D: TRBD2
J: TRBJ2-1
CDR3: CASSGGTSGSDEQFF
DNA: TGTGCCAGCAGCGGGGGGACTAGCGGGAGTGATGAGCAGTTCTTC

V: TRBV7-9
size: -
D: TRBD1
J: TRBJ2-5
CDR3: CASSSTGTGVETQYF
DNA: TGTGCCAGCAGCTCGACCGGGACAGGGGTGGAGACCCAGTACTTC

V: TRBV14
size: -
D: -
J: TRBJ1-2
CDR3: CASSQEQGAYGYTF
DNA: TGTGCCAGCAGCCAAGAACAGGGTGCCTATGGCTACACCTTC

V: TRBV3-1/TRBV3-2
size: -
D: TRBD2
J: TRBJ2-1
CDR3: CASSQSGGSSYNEQFF
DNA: TGTGCCAGCAGCCAATCCGGGGGGAGCTCCTACAATGAGCAGTTCTTC

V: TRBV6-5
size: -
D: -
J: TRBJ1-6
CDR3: CASRNGGRKASPLHF
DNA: TGTGCCAGCAGGAACGGGGGGCGAAAAGCTTCACCCCTCCACTTT

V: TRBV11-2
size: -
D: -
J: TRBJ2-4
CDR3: CASSAGTIAKNIQYF
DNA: TGTGCCAGCAGTGCCGGGACAATAGCCAAAAACATTCAGTACTTC

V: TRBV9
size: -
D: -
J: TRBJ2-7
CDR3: CASSVGLDVSYEQYF
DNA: TGTGCCAGCAGCGTAGGCCTAGACGTCTCCTACGAGCAGTACTTC

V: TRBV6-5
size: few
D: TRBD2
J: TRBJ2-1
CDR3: CASRSAGGGYNEQFF
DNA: TGTGCCAGCAGGAGCGCGGGAGGCGGCTACAATGAGCAGTTCTTC

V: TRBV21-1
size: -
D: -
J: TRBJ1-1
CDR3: CASSKVCGVKIEAFF
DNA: TGTGCCAGCAGCAAAGTTTGCGGGGTTAAAATTGAAGCTTTCTTT

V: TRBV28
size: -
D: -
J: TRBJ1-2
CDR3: CASRLEDYGYTF
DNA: TGTGCCAGCAGGCTGGAGGACTATGGCTACACCTTC

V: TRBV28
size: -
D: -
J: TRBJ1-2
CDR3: CASTIGQGLGGYTF
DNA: TGTGCCAGCACCATAGGGCAGGGGCTGGGCGGCTACACCTTC

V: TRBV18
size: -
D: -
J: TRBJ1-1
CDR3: CASSPSPVNTEAFF
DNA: TGTGCCAGCTCACCCTCCCCGGTGAACACTGAAGCTTTCTTT

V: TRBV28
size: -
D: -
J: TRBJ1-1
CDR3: CASSSPMGSEAFF
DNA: TGTGCCAGCAGTTCACCGATGGGCTCTGAAGCTTTCTTT

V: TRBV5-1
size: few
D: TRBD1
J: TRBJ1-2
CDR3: CASSPTGWADGYTF
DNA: TGCGCCAGCAGCCCGACAGGGTGGGCTGATGGCTACACCTTC

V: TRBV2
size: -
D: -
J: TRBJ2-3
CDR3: CASSSGYDPSTDTQYF
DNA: TGTGCCAGCAGTAGCGGGTACGACCCTAGCACAGATACGCAGTATTTT

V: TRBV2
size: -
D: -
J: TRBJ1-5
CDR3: CASKGQQTSNQPQHF
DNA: TGTGCCAGCAAAGGACAGCAGACGAGCAATCAGCCCCAGCATTTT